The 18 T cell receptor beta chains presented below share a single source sample, sequenced in a study of blood T cell repertoires in COVID-19. Profiling relied on immunoSEQ multiplex PCR, and the TCRdb table lists in-frame clones only, not all of them. The sample yields 150,000 to 200,000 clones, around 80% seen once. Sequenced sample: peripheral blood. The receptors were sampled from a woman of 80 years or more with acute or convalescent COVID-19.

In regard to this clone: Other DNA variants within this sample encode the same CDR3. The CDR3 protein is CASSLGQGNTEAFF. DNA for the CDR3: TGTGCCAGCAGCTTGGGACAGGGAAACACTGAAGCTTTCTTT. The rearrangement joins TRBV11-2 to TRBJ1-1; 9 bases map to TRBD1. Trimming removed 3 bases from V and 2 bases from J; junction bases left unmatched: 1. CDR1 SGHAT and CDR2 FQNNGV come from the germline V gene. The CDR3 has 14 residues.

J is TRBJ2-1 and V is TRBV11-2; D is unclear. Trimming pared 5 bases from V and 4 bases from J, leaving 24 bases between. CDR1 is SGHAT and CDR2 is FQNNGV in the germline V gene. CDR3 length: 18 residues. As DNA, the CDR3 is TGTGCCAGCAGCCTAAGACTGGGTAGTTTCCTAACTTACAATGAGCAGTTCTTC. This encodes CASSLRLGSFLTYNEQFF.

The chain joins TRBV5-1 to TRBJ2-5; tentative D call: TRBD2 (5 bases). The V end lost 1 base, the J end lost 5 bases, and 12 bases lay between the germline ends. The germline V gene has CDR1 SGHRS and CDR2 YFSETQ. The CDR3 sequence is 14 residues long. CDR3 sequence: CASSLRSSRETQYF. For the CDR3, the DNA is TGCGCCAGCAGCTTGAGGTCTAGCCGCGAGACCCAGTACTTC.

A remark on this clone: The junction departs from germline at one end; a sequencing error may be responsible. This rearrangement joins TRBV19 to TRBJ1-4; D not resolved. Germline V gene sequence: CDR1 LNHDA, CDR2 SQIVND (reference sequence). There are 14 residues in the CDR3. The CDR3 here is CASTIARSDEKLFF. In nucleotides, the CDR3 is TGTGCCAGTACTATAGCCCGATCGGATGAAAAACTGTTTTTT.

The chain joins TRBV15 to TRBJ1-4; 7 nucleotides agree with TRBD1. The CDR3 extends over 12 amino acids. The J segment lost 14 bases and the V segment lost 5 bases, leaving 8 bases of the junction unmatched. Germline V CDR1 and CDR2: LNHNV, YYDKDF (reference sequence). CDR3 bases: TGTGCCACCAGCCGAGTGACAGGGCAGCTGTTTTTT. Residues: CATSRVTGQLFF.

The CDR3 DNA follows: TGTGCCAGCCACGGCCAGGGCAACCACGATCAGCCCCAGCATTTT. It is translated as CASHGQGNHDQPQHF. The V call is TRBV19, the J call TRBJ1-5, with D tentatively TRBD1 (5 bases). Germline V gives CDR1 LNHDA, CDR2 SQIVND (reference sequence). Trimming took 9 bases from V and 5 from J, leaving 20 bases between them. This CDR3 has 15 residues.

V usage is TRBV6-5 and J usage is TRBJ1-5; the D gene is possibly TRBD1 (6 bases). CDR3 length: 14 residues. Trimming removed 7 bases from V and 2 bases from J, with 12 bases in between. CDR1 is MNHEY and CDR2 is SVGAGI in the germline V gene. This CDR3 reads CASTGVGRNQPQHF. CDR3 coding DNA: TGTGCCAGCACAGGGGTAGGTCGCAATCAGCCCCAGCATTTT.

At least ten counts were recorded for this clone. The V gene is TRBV11-2, the J gene TRBJ2-5, with D possibly matching TRBD2 (6 bases). The CDR3 spans 14 residues. Germline CDR1 and CDR2: SGHAT and FQNNGV. The V end was cut by 0 bases, the J end by 6 bases, with 11 bases between. In DNA form, the CDR3 reads TGTGCCAGCAGCTTAGATCGGGGGATAAAGACCCAGTACTTC. Amino acids: CASSLDRGIKTQYF.

This chain joins TRBV30 and TRBJ1-3; D gene uncertain. Germline lookup yields CDR1 GTSNPN and CDR2 SVGIG (reference sequence). Between the trimmed V and J ends, which lost 3 bases and 0 bases, there was a span of 9 bases. The CDR3 has 14 amino acids. Written as DNA, the CDR3 is TGTGCCTGGAGCCCAACTTCCTCTGGAAACACCATATATTTT. Its protein is CAWSPTSSGNTIYF.

J is TRBJ2-3 and V is TRBV6-4; D perhaps matches TRBD1 (6 bases). CDR1 is MRHNA, CDR2 SNTAGT, per germline. V lost 4 bases and J lost 7, with 12 bases in between. CDR3 length equals 13 residues. The CDR3 loop reads CASSGQQGNTQYF. The CDR3 coding sequence is TGTGCCAGCAGTGGTCAACAGGGAAATACGCAGTATTTT.

The gene calls are TRBV21-1 and TRBJ2-7; the listed D gene, TRBD1, was not tested against the DNA. TRBV21-1 is noted as a pseudogene. The length of the CDR3 is 15 residues. CDR3 in DNA: TGTGCCAGCAGCAAAGGACAGGGTATTTCCTACGAGCAGTACTTC. Translating it yields CASSKGQGISYEQYF.

This sequence joins TRBV7-9 and TRBJ1-1; D may be TRBD1 (6 bases). CDR1 and CDR2 from the germline V gene are SEHNR and FQNEAQ (reference sequence). The germline V and J ends were trimmed by 5 bases and 0 bases, with 13 bases remaining between them. The CDR3 covers 15 residues. The CDR3 region is CASSPGQMMNTEAFF. CDR3 in DNA: TGTGCCAGCAGCCCCGGACAGATGATGAACACTGAAGCTTTCTTT.

This chain links TRBV28 with TRBJ1-2; 7 nucleotides agree with TRBD1. The V gene end was trimmed by 4 bases and the J gene end by 4 bases; junction bases not matched to a gene: 12. The CDR3 consists of 16 residues. Germline lookup yields CDR1 MDHEN and CDR2 SYDVKM. Written as DNA, the CDR3 is TGTGCCAGCAGTTACCCTTCCGGACAGGTTTTCTATGGCTACACCTTC. Amino acid sequence: CASSYPSGQVFYGYTF.

This rearrangement joins TRBV6-5 to TRBJ1-5, with D possibly matching TRBD1 (5 bases). Germline values: CDR1 MNHEY, CDR2 SVGAGI. Trimming stripped 6 bases from V and 4 bases from J, with 10 bases between. The CDR3 has 13 amino acids. The CDR3 nucleotides are TGTGCCAGCAGCAGCAGGGAAAATCAGCCCCAGCATTTT. Its translation: CASSSRENQPQHF.

This clone has just a few counts. The rearrangement uses TRBV23-1 and TRBJ1-2, with TRBD1 matching 7 bases. TRBV23-1 is reported as an ORF; its role is uncertain. The CDR3 is made up of 13 amino acids. The junction had 10 bases not matched to a gene; V was cut back by 9 bases and J by 6 bases. CDR3 in amino acids: CARRDSVLDGYTF. The CDR3, as DNA: TGCGCCAGGCGGGACAGCGTCCTGGATGGCTACACCTTC.

The rearrangement links TRBV30 to TRBJ1-5; D ambiguous. The CDR3 sequence is 14 residues long. V was cut by 2 bases and J by 4 bases, with 12 bases left in between. Germline V gene data show CDR1 as GTSNPN and CDR2 as SVGIG (reference sequence). The CDR3 loop is CAWSIQESNQPQHF. CDR3 DNA: TGTGCCTGGAGTATCCAGGAATCTAATCAGCCCCAGCATTTT.

The chain combines TRBV11-2 with TRBJ2-5; 9 nucleotides match TRBD2. This CDR3 contains 17 residues. Germline V gives CDR1 SGHAT, CDR2 FQNNGV. J lost 6 bases, V lost 5 bases, and 16 bases had no gene match. The CDR3 here is CASSPQQLAGGRQTQYF. As DNA, the CDR3 is TGTGCCAGCAGCCCCCAGCAGTTGGCGGGGGGGCGGCAGACCCAGTACTTC.

J is TRBJ2-3 and V is TRBV7-2; 14 bases line up with TRBD2. CDR3 length equals 16 residues. V shed 4 bases and J 6 bases; nucleotides not matched to a gene: 6. Germline V gene sequence: CDR1 SGHTA, CDR2 FQGNSA. The CDR3 DNA is TGTGCCAGCAGCTACGGACTAGCGGGGGGCTGGGATACGCAGTATTTT. This codes for CASSYGLAGGWDTQYF.